The rows below give T cell receptor beta chains drawn from one sample of a study of monozygotic twins with inflammatory bowel disease. One entry per CDR3 protein, without DNA, is what TCRdb gives after re-calling the 5' RACE reads. In all, the sample yields around 40,000 distinct CDR3 sequences. Specimen: blood. The origin of the receptors is a human donor with ulcerative colitis or Crohn's disease, or a healthy co-twin of an affected twin (not recorded which). CDR3s include the opening cysteine and the closing phenylalanine or tryptophan.

v_gene: TRBV30
j_gene: TRBJ1-3
CDR3aa: CASSPGRGSSGNTIYF

v_gene: TRBV28
j_gene: TRBJ2-3
CDR3aa: CASTLGARGDTQYF

v_gene: TRBV18
j_gene: TRBJ2-2
CDR3aa: CASSPVLERGELFF

v_gene: TRBV28
j_gene: TRBJ2-3
CDR3aa: CASSIRRTSGNTDTQYF

v_gene: TRBV15
j_gene: TRBJ2-7
CDR3aa: CATSRVGTGNEQYF

v_gene: TRBV7-6
j_gene: TRBJ2-1
CDR3aa: CASSLSFSYNEQFF

v_gene: TRBV5-6
j_gene: TRBJ2-2
CDR3aa: CASSPLSGTAVTGELFF

v_gene: TRBV7-9
j_gene: TRBJ2-5
CDR3aa: CASSQHTRGQGETQYF

v_gene: TRBV6-2/TRBV6-3
j_gene: TRBJ1-4
CDR3aa: CASSYPGQGYEKLFF

v_gene: TRBV28
j_gene: TRBJ1-5
CDR3aa: CASRRTVLSNQPQHF

v_gene: TRBV28
j_gene: TRBJ2-7
CDR3aa: CASSLRGEQYF

v_gene: TRBV19
j_gene: TRBJ2-3
CDR3aa: CASSSTGKEDTQYF

v_gene: TRBV4-1
j_gene: TRBJ2-2
CDR3aa: CASSQSPGKSPGELFF

v_gene: TRBV7-2
j_gene: TRBJ2-5
CDR3aa: CASSSGPWAGTETQYF

v_gene: TRBV2
j_gene: TRBJ2-2
CDR3aa: CASSERAVVDRGELFF

v_gene: TRBV3-1
j_gene: TRBJ2-2
CDR3aa: CASSQYGELFF

v_gene: TRBV28
j_gene: TRBJ1-6
CDR3aa: CASSSANSPLHF

v_gene: TRBV19
j_gene: TRBJ1-5
CDR3aa: CASNPRGSGNQPQHF

v_gene: TRBV3-1
j_gene: TRBJ1-3
CDR3aa: CASSRGTADGNTIYF

v_gene: TRBV7-6
j_gene: TRBJ2-2
CDR3aa: CASGWGGHGNTGELFF

v_gene: TRBV30
j_gene: TRBJ1-1
CDR3aa: CAWSPGGTLNTEAFF

v_gene: TRBV28
j_gene: TRBJ1-6
CDR3aa: CASIITGYNSPLYF

v_gene: TRBV9
j_gene: TRBJ2-7
CDR3aa: CASSGTSGTYEQYF

v_gene: TRBV28
j_gene: TRBJ1-1
CDR3aa: CASMSQGTPLEAFF

v_gene: TRBV20-1
j_gene: TRBJ2-5
CDR3aa: CSAREQSVWTQYF

v_gene: TRBV7-9
j_gene: TRBJ1-6
CDR3aa: CASSLASEGLTLHF

v_gene: TRBV5-1
j_gene: TRBJ2-1
CDR3aa: CASSLAGGGAHNEQFF

v_gene: TRBV7-9
j_gene: TRBJ1-6
CDR3aa: CASSLSSVDSPLHF

v_gene: TRBV7-6
j_gene: TRBJ2-7
CDR3aa: CASSLGSGRNAYEQYF

v_gene: TRBV20-1
j_gene: TRBJ1-1
CDR3aa: CSARVWGTEAFF

v_gene: TRBV6-4
j_gene: TRBJ2-1
CDR3aa: CASNQRDRPPNEQFF

v_gene: TRBV2
j_gene: TRBJ2-1
CDR3aa: CASSVSSSYNEQFF

v_gene: TRBV6-2/TRBV6-3
j_gene: TRBJ1-5
CDR3aa: CASRQTGGPNQPQHF

v_gene: TRBV28
j_gene: TRBJ2-6
CDR3aa: CASSLTSVSGANVLTF

v_gene: TRBV7-2
j_gene: TRBJ1-1
CDR3aa: CASSLDRGSEAFF

v_gene: TRBV18
j_gene: TRBJ2-1
CDR3aa: CASSSAGQFYNEQFF

v_gene: TRBV11-2
j_gene: TRBJ2-1
CDR3aa: CASSLLRAGGEQFF